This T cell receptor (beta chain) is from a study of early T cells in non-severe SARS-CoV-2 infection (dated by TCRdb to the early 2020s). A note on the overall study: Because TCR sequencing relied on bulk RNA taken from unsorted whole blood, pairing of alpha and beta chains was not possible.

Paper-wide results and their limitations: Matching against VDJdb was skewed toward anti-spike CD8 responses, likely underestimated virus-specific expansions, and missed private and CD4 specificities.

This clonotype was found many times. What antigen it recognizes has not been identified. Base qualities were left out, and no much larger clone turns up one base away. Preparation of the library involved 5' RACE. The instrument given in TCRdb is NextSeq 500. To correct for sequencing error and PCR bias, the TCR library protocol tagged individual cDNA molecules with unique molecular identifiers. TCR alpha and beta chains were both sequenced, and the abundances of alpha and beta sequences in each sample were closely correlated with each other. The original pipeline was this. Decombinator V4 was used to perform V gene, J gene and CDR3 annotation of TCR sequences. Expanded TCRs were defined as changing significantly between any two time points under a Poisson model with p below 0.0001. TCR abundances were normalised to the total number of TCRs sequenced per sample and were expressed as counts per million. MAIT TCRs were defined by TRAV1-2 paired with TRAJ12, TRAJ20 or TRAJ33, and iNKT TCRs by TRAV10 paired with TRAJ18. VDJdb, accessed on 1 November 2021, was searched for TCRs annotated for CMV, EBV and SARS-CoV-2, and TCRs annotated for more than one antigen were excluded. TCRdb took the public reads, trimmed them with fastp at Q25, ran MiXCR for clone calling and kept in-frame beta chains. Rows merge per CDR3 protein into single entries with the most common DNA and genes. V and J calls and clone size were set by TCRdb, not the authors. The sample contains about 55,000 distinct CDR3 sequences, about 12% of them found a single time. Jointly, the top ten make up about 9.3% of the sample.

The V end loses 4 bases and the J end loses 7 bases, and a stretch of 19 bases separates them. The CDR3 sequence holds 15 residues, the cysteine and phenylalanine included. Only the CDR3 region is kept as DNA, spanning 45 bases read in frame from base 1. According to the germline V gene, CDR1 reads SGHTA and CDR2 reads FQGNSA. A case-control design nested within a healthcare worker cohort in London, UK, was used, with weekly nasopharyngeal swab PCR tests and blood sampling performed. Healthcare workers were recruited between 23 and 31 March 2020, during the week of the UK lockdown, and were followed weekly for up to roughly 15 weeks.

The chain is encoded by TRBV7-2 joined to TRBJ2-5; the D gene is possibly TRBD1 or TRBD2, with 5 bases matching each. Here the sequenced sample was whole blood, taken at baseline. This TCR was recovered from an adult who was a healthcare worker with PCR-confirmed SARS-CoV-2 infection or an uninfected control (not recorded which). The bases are TGTGCCAGCAGCTCCCCCCCGGACTCAAGGGGGACCCAGTACTTC. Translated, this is CASSSPPDSRGTQYF. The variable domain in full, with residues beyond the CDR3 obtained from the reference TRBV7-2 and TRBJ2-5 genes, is GAGVSQSPSNKVTEKGKDVELRCDPISGHTALYWYRQSLGQGLEFLIYFQGNSAPDKSGLPSDRFSAERTGGSVSTLTIQRTQQEDSAVYLCASSSPPDSRGTQYFGPGTRLLVL.